Below, 23 T cell receptor beta chains from the same sample are listed, as sequenced in a study of cytomegalovirus exposure and HLA in healthy donors. Vbeta (60) and Jbeta (13) primers were used in the PCR. Sequencing used immunoSEQ multiplex PCR; TCRdb keeps in-frame clones, though not all of them. The data show approximately 110,000 clones, 65% to 75% seen once. Material: PBMCs. The receptors were gathered from a man between 25 and 39 years old in good health and CMV-seropositive.

The V and J genes are TRBV6-5 and TRBJ2-2; 8 bases agree with TRBD1. V was pared by 6 bases and J by 3 bases, with 3 bases of the junction left unmatched. The V gene's germline CDR1 is MNHEY and CDR2 SVGAGI. The CDR3 has 14 amino acids. CDR3 DNA: TGTGCCAGCAGCTTGGACAGGGACACCGGGGAGCTGTTTTTT. This translates into CASSLDRDTGELFF.

This clone was observed many times. The genes are TRBV9 and TRBJ1-2; D ambiguous. CDR1 SGDLS and CDR2 YYNGEE come from the germline V gene. This CDR3 has 13 residues. V was cut by 4 bases and J by 0 bases, with 7 bases left in between. The CDR3 nucleotides read TGTGCCAGCAGCAGCGGGGCTAACTATGGCTACACCTTC. Translating gives CASSSGANYGYTF.

This clone was seen ten or more times. The V and J genes are TRBV5-1 and TRBJ2-1, with a possible D match to TRBD1 (5 bases). The length of the CDR3 is 14 residues. V lost 4 bases to trimming and J lost 5 bases, with 13 bases between them. The germline CDR1 and CDR2 sequences are SGHRS and YFSETQ. The CDR3, as DNA: TGCGCCAGCAGCGCCCAGGGTGAGGACAATGAGCAGTTCTTC. It is translated as CASSAQGEDNEQFF.

V usage is TRBV27 and J usage is TRBJ2-3, with 9 bases that match TRBD2. CDR3 length: 17 residues. Per the germline V gene, CDR1 is MNHEY and CDR2 is SMNVEV (reference sequence). V was pared by 2 bases and J by 0 bases, with 6 bases of the junction left unmatched. For the CDR3, the DNA is TGTGCCAGCAGTTTACAGGCTAGCGGGGCTAGCACAGATACGCAGTATTTT. Encoded protein: CASSLQASGASTDTQYF.

This chain connects TRBV9 to TRBJ2-1, with 9 bases lining up with TRBD1. Germline V CDR1 and CDR2: SGDLS, YYNGEE. The ends lost 3 bases at V and 2 bases at J; junction bases unmatched: 6. This CDR3 contains 16 residues. The CDR3 protein is CASSGTGVLTYNEQFF. DNA of the CDR3: TGTGCCAGCAGCGGGACAGGGGTACTGACCTACAATGAGCAGTTCTTC. Based on the CDR3 plus reference TRBV9 and TRBJ2-1, the full variable domain is DSGVTQTPKHLITATGQRVTLRCSPRSGDLSVYWYQQSLDQGLQFLIQYYNGEERAKGNILERFSAQQFPDLHSELNLSSLELGDSALYFCASSGTGVLTYNEQFFGPGTRLTVL.

The chain employs TRBV27 and TRBJ2-3; D possibly corresponds to TRBD1 (6 bases). The germline V and J ends were trimmed by 7 bases and 10 bases, with 21 bases remaining between them. This CDR3 contains 14 residues. The germline V gene has CDR1 MNHEY and CDR2 SMNVEV (reference sequence). The CDR3 sequence is CASTPSGQYGAQYF. CDR3 in DNA: TGTGCCAGCACACCAAGTGGACAGTATGGAGCGCAGTATTTT.

The chain uses TRBV19 and TRBJ1-5, with D possibly matching TRBD1 (6 bases). In germline, CDR1 is LNHDA, CDR2 SQIVND (reference sequence). V shed 1 base and J shed 2 bases, with 9 bases lying between them. This CDR3 is 15 amino acids long. CDR3 bases: TGTGCCAGTAGTATAGGACAGGTGGGCAATCAGCCCCAGCATTTT. Translation gives CASSIGQVGNQPQHF.

This clone was picked up one time. The rearrangement links TRBV6-1 to TRBJ2-2; possibly TRBD2 for D (5 bases). The V end lost 6 bases, the J end lost 7 bases, and 18 bases lay between the germline ends. The CDR3 length is 15 residues. Germline V gives CDR1 MNHNS, CDR2 SASEGT. The CDR3: CASSLVRVEVGELFF. CDR3 nucleotides: TGTGCCAGCAGCCTAGTGAGGGTAGAGGTCGGGGAGCTGTTTTTT.

This clone came up once. The rearrangement links TRBV5-1 to TRBJ2-7, with 10 bases matching TRBD1. The V gene's germline CDR1 is SGHRS and CDR2 YFSETQ. The CDR3 runs 14 residues. The junction had 8 bases not matched to a gene; V was cut back by 5 bases and J by 6 bases. Written as DNA, the CDR3 is TGCGCCAGCAGTGGAGCGGGACAGGGGATCGAGCAGTACTTC. Its translation: CASSGAGQGIEQYF.

There are a few counts of this clone. The chain is built from TRBV5-6 and TRBJ2-5; tentative D call: TRBD2 (5 bases). CDR1 is SGHDT and CDR2 is YYEEEE in the germline V gene. The V and J ends lost 4 bases and 5 bases respectively, with 9 bases between them. CDR3 size: 12 residues. The chain's CDR3 is CASSGLGETQYF. The CDR3 DNA follows: TGTGCCAGCAGCGGACTCGGGGAGACCCAGTACTTC.

This clone came up a few times. The chain combines TRBV19 with TRBJ1-2, with D maybe TRBD1 (5 bases). This CDR3 spans 13 amino acids. Trimming took 3 bases from V and 8 from J, leaving 13 bases between them. Germline CDR1 reads LNHDA; CDR2 reads SQIVND (reference sequence). The CDR3 bases are TGTGCCAGTAGTATGGGTCAGGGATCCGGCTACACCTTC. It specifies CASSMGQGSGYTF.

J is TRBJ2-3 and V is TRBV2; D is undetermined. Germline V gene sequence: CDR1 SNHLY, CDR2 FYNNEI. V lost 4 bases, J lost 4 bases, and 9 bases lay in between. This CDR3 contains 13 residues. The CDR3 here is CASSGGFADTQYF. The CDR3 region has the DNA TGTGCCAGCAGTGGCGGATTCGCAGATACGCAGTATTTT.

The rearrangement uses TRBV10-3 and TRBJ1-2; the D is unclear. Germline CDR1 reads ENHRY; CDR2 reads SYGVKD. Trimming left V 4 bases short and J 0 bases short, with 9 bases between. This CDR3 has 14 residues. CDR3 residues: CAISVGRANYGYTF. The CDR3 coding sequence is TGTGCCATCAGTGTTGGTCGAGCTAACTATGGCTACACCTTC.

This clone appeared a few times. The junction and the germline gene differ at one end; a read error may be behind it. The rearrangement uses TRBV5-1 and TRBJ2-7; 7 nucleotides agree with TRBD1. There are 13 residues in the CDR3. Germline CDR1 is SGHRS and CDR2 is YFSETQ. CDR3: CASSKTGFDEQYF. The CDR3 coding sequence is TGTGCCAGCAGTAAGACAGGGTTCGACGAGCAGTACTTC.

There are a few counts of this clone. The V call is TRBV12-2, the J call TRBJ2-7; TRBD1, the table's D call, lacks a check against the DNA. TRBV12-2 is an annotated pseudogene. The CDR3 loop spans 14 amino acids. The CDR3, as DNA: TGTGCAAGTCGCCCCGGACAGGGGCTCCACGAGCAGTACTTC. Its protein is CASRPGQGLHEQYF.

The rearrangement links TRBV2 to TRBJ1-2; D is perhaps TRBD1 (5 bases). Germline CDR1 reads SNHLY; CDR2 reads FYNNEI. Between the trimmed V and J ends, which lost 3 bases and 6 bases, there was a span of 11 bases. The CDR3 is 13 amino acids. Here the CDR3 DNA reads TGTGCCAGCAGTGACTTTGTCAGGGATGGCTACACCTTC. As protein: CASSDFVRDGYTF.

DNA for the CDR3: TGCAGCGTCTGGACAGGGAACACTGAAGCTTTCTTT. Protein sequence: CSVWTGNTEAFF. The rearrangement links TRBV29-1 to TRBJ1-1, with 7 positions matching TRBD1. Germline V gene lookup returns CDR1 SQVTM and CDR2 ANQGSEA. Trimming at V came to 6 bases and at J to 1 base, leaving 2 bases not matched to a gene. The CDR3 spans 12 residues.

A few counts support this clone. The V and J genes are TRBV19 and TRBJ1-1; no definite D call. Per germline, CDR1 LNHDA and CDR2 SQIVND (reference sequence). V was trimmed by 6 bases and J by 5 bases, leaving 13 bases between them. The length of the CDR3 is 13 residues. The CDR3 bases are TGTGCCAGTAGCCCTCTTCCCCGGACTGAAGCTTTCTTT. This sequence encodes CASSPLPRTEAFF.

The table lists this clone with a few counts. V is TRBV5-1 and J is TRBJ1-1, with unresolved D. The CDR3 extends over 13 amino acids. Trimming took off 1 base at V and 5 bases at J, with 9 bases between the two ends. Germline V gives CDR1 SGHRS, CDR2 YFSETQ. The CDR3 region is CASSLNPGTEAFF. As DNA, the CDR3 is TGCGCCAGCAGCTTGAACCCGGGGACTGAAGCTTTCTTT.

The chain joins TRBV28 to TRBJ1-3, with no clear D. Germline V gene data show CDR1 as MDHEN and CDR2 as SYDVKM. This CDR3 spans 14 amino acids. V dropped 1 base and J dropped 0 bases, with 4 bases sitting between them. DNA of the CDR3: TGTGCCAGCAGTTTATCCCGCTCTGGAAACACCATATATTTT. This gives the protein CASSLSRSGNTIYF.

This sequence joins TRBV11-2 and TRBJ1-1; possibly TRBD1 for D (5 bases). V lost 5 bases and J 1 base, leaving 8 bases between the germline ends. CDR3 length: 13 residues. CDR1 SGHAT and CDR2 FQNNGV come from the germline V gene. The CDR3 loop reads CASSADRNTEAFF. The CDR3 bases are TGTGCCAGCAGCGCCGACAGGAACACTGAAGCTTTCTTT.

The chain couples TRBV27 to TRBJ1-1; D is uncertain. The CDR3 consists of 11 residues. V lost 9 bases to trimming and J lost 3 bases, with 8 bases between them. Germline lookup yields CDR1 MNHEY and CDR2 SMNVEV (reference sequence). The CDR3: CASHGDTEAFF. CDR3 DNA: TGTGCCAGTCACGGGGACACTGAAGCTTTCTTT.

The chain recombines TRBV5-6 with TRBJ2-5; TRBD2 matches 10 bases. Trimming removed 0 bases from V and 2 bases from J; junction bases left unmatched: 10. Germline CDR1 reads SGHDT; CDR2 reads YYEEEE. The CDR3 runs to 18 residues. The CDR3 reads CASSLVTAGGPRQETQYF. CDR3 nucleotide sequence: TGTGCCAGCAGCTTGGTAACAGCGGGGGGGCCCAGGCAAGAGACCCAGTACTTC. The variable domain in full, completed from reference TRBV5-6 and TRBJ2-5, reads DAGVTQSPTHLIKTRGQQVTLRCSPKSGHDTVSWYQQALGQGPQFIFQYYEEEERQRGNFPDRFSGHQFPNYSSELNVNALLLGDSALYLCASSLVTAGGPRQETQYFGPGTRLLVL.